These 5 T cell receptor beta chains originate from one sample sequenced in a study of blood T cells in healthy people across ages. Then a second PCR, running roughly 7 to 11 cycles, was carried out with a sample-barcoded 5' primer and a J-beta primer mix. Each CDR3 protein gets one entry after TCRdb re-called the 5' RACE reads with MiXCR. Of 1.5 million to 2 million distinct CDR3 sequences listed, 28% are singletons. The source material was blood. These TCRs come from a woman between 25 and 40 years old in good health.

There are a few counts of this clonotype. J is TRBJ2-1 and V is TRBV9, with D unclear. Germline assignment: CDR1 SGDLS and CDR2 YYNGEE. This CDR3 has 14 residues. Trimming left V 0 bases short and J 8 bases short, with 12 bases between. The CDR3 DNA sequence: TGTGCCAGCAGCGTAGGTCTATTCCGGGATGAGCAGTTCTTC. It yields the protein CASSVGLFRDEQFF.

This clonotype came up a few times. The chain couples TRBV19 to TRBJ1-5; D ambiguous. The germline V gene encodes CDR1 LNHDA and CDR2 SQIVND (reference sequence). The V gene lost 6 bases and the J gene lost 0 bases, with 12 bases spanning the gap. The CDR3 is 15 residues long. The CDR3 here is CASRWQVYSNQPQHF. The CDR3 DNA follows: TGTGCCAGTAGATGGCAGGTTTATAGCAATCAGCCCCAGCATTTT.

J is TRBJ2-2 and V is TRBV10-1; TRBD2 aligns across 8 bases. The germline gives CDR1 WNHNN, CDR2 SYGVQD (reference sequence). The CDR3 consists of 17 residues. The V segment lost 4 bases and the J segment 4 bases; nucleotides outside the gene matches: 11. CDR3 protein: CASSGDPGGPFTGELFF. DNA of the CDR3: TGCGCCAGCAGTGGTGATCCGGGGGGGCCCTTCACCGGGGAGCTGTTTTTT.

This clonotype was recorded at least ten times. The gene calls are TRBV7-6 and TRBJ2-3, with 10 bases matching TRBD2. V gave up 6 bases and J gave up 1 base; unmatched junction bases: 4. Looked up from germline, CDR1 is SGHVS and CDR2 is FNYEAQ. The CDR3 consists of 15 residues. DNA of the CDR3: TGTGCCAGCAGAGCCCTAGCGGGGGGCACAGATACGCAGTATTTT. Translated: CASRALAGGTDTQYF.

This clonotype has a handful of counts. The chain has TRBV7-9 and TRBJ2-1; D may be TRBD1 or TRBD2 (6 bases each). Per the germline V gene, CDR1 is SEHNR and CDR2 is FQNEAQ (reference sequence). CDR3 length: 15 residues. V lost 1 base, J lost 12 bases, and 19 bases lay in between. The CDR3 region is CASSLDGGVIRVQFF. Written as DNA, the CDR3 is TGTGCCAGCAGCTTAGACGGGGGCGTTATTAGAGTGCAGTTCTTC.